The rows below give T cell receptor beta chains drawn from one sample of a study of T cell responses to AZD1222 COVID-19 vaccine. TCRdb's copy holds only in-frame clones and misses some; the assay was immunoSEQ multiplex PCR. The sample consists of 120,000 or so clones, around 83% of them appearing once. This material consisted of peripheral blood, taken 28 days after the second AZD1222 dose. These receptors came from an adult who received the AZD1222 COVID-19 vaccine. The CDR3 runs from the conserved cysteine through the conserved F or W. A D gene is named only where the DNA matches it firmly. Expanded clones are given a class, and other clones once, few, many or no size at all.

v_gene: TRBV10-3
j_gene: TRBJ2-1
abundance: few
d_gene: TRBD1
CDR3aa: CAISDPRTRGGDEQFF
CDR3nt: TGTGCCATCAGTGACCCGAGGACCAGAGGGGGCGATGAGCAGTTCTTC

v_gene: TRBV7-9
j_gene: TRBJ2-5
abundance: -
d_gene: -
CDR3aa: CASSEFGGQETQYF
CDR3nt: TGTGCCAGCTCCGAATTCGGAGGGCAAGAGACCCAGTACTTC

v_gene: TRBV28
j_gene: TRBJ1-5
abundance: -
d_gene: TRBD1
CDR3aa: CASSSDRGSYQPQHF
CDR3nt: TGTGCCAGCAGTTCCGACAGGGGGAGCTATCAGCCCCAGCATTTT

v_gene: TRBV20-1
j_gene: TRBJ2-1
abundance: -
d_gene: -
CDR3aa: CSAKGGNEQFF
CDR3nt: TGCAGTGCTAAAGGTGGAAATGAGCAGTTCTTC

v_gene: TRBV28
j_gene: TRBJ2-5
abundance: -
d_gene: -
CDR3aa: CASSLFGGTDQETQYF
CDR3nt: TGTGCCAGCAGTTTATTCGGCGGGACAGACCAAGAGACCCAGTACTTC

v_gene: TRBV12-3/TRBV12-4
j_gene: TRBJ1-2
abundance: -
d_gene: -
CDR3aa: CASGVLGGYTF
CDR3nt: TGTGCCAGCGGGGTGTTAGGGGGCTACACCTTC

v_gene: TRBV9
j_gene: TRBJ1-4
abundance: -
d_gene: TRBD1
CDR3aa: CASSVGQGATNEKLFF
CDR3nt: TGTGCCAGCAGCGTCGGACAGGGGGCAACTAATGAAAAACTGTTTTTT

v_gene: TRBV15
j_gene: TRBJ1-2
abundance: -
d_gene: -
CDR3aa: CATSQSSAVYTF
CDR3nt: TGTGCCACCAGCCAGTCCTCCGCAGTCTACACCTTC

v_gene: TRBV7-2
j_gene: TRBJ1-4
abundance: -
d_gene: TRBD1
CDR3aa: CASSLSRQDRGIEKLFF
CDR3nt: TGTGCCAGCAGCTTATCACGACAGGACAGGGGCATTGAAAAACTGTTTTTT

v_gene: TRBV11-2
j_gene: TRBJ1-3
abundance: -
d_gene: -
CDR3aa: CASSLRQESSGNTIYF
CDR3nt: TGTGCCAGCAGCTTAAGACAGGAGAGCTCTGGAAACACCATATATTTT

v_gene: TRBV5-5
j_gene: TRBJ2-7
abundance: once
d_gene: -
CDR3aa: CASSLGRAAVKIYEQYF
CDR3nt: TGTGCCAGCAGCTTGGGGCGTGCGGCCGTGAAGATCTACGAGCAGTACTTC

v_gene: TRBV9
j_gene: TRBJ2-7
abundance: -
d_gene: TRBD1
CDR3aa: CASSLTGTEISYEQYF
CDR3nt: TGTGCCAGCAGCCTCACCGGGACAGAAATTTCCTACGAGCAGTACTTC

v_gene: TRBV20-1
j_gene: TRBJ1-2
abundance: few
d_gene: -
CDR3aa: CSALLKGGYTF
CDR3nt: TGCAGTGCCCTACTAAAGGGAGGCTACACCTTC

v_gene: TRBV24-1
j_gene: TRBJ2-2
abundance: once
d_gene: -
CDR3aa: CATSEQMWAGELFF
CDR3nt: TGTGCCACCAGTGAACAGATGTGGGCCGGGGAGCTGTTTTTT

v_gene: TRBV28
j_gene: TRBJ2-7
abundance: -
d_gene: -
CDR3aa: CASREGGQGKLYEQYF
CDR3nt: TGTGCCAGCCGGGAGGGGGGACAGGGAAAACTTTACGAGCAGTACTTC

v_gene: TRBV7-2
j_gene: TRBJ2-7
abundance: -
d_gene: -
CDR3aa: CASSLDRLYEQYF
CDR3nt: TGTGCCAGCAGCTTAGACAGACTCTACGAGCAGTACTTC

v_gene: TRBV10-3
j_gene: TRBJ1-2
abundance: -
d_gene: TRBD1
CDR3aa: CAISPDRVYGYTF
CDR3nt: TGTGCCATCAGTCCGGACAGGGTTTATGGCTACACCTTC

v_gene: TRBV27
j_gene: TRBJ2-2
abundance: -
d_gene: TRBD1
CDR3aa: CASSLNRGSTGELFF
CDR3nt: TGTGCCAGCAGTTTAAACAGGGGGTCCACCGGGGAGCTGTTTTTT

v_gene: TRBV25-1
j_gene: TRBJ2-1
abundance: -
d_gene: -
CDR3aa: CASSDYNYNEQFF
CDR3nt: TGTGCCAGCAGTGATTATAATTACAATGAGCAGTTCTTC

v_gene: TRBV9
j_gene: TRBJ2-5
abundance: -
d_gene: -
CDR3aa: CASSVGGGLLETQYF
CDR3nt: TGTGCCAGCAGCGTAGGGGGGGGCCTTCTGGAGACCCAGTACTTC

v_gene: TRBV9
j_gene: TRBJ1-3
abundance: -
d_gene: TRBD1
CDR3aa: CASSQTQGADTIYF
CDR3nt: TGTGCCAGCAGCCAAACCCAGGGGGCGGACACCATATATTTT

v_gene: TRBV7-2
j_gene: TRBJ2-3
abundance: once
d_gene: TRBD2
CDR3aa: CASSPGRSTDTQYF
CDR3nt: TGTGCCAGCAGCCCCGGGAGGAGCACAGATACGCAGTATTTT

v_gene: TRBV3-1/TRBV3-2
j_gene: TRBJ2-3
abundance: -
d_gene: -
CDR3aa: CASSQGQSNTDTQYF
CDR3nt: TGTGCCAGCAGCCAAGGACAGTCCAACACAGATACGCAGTATTTT

v_gene: TRBV4-1
j_gene: TRBJ2-7
abundance: -
d_gene: TRBD1
CDR3aa: CASSRLSGTGTYEQYF
CDR3nt: TGCGCCAGCAGCCGACTATCGGGGACAGGGACGTACGAGCAGTACTTC

v_gene: TRBV7-2
j_gene: TRBJ1-5
abundance: once
d_gene: -
CDR3aa: CASSVKGSNQPQHF
CDR3nt: TGTGCCAGCAGCGTTAAGGGTAGCAATCAGCCCCAGCATTTT

v_gene: TRBV7-9
j_gene: TRBJ2-2
abundance: -
d_gene: TRBD1
CDR3aa: CASSFWGQSTGELFF
CDR3nt: TGTGCCAGCAGCTTTTGGGGACAGTCCACCGGGGAGCTGTTTTTT

v_gene: TRBV25-1
j_gene: TRBJ1-6
abundance: -
d_gene: -
CDR3aa: CASSEYSNSSYNSPLHF
CDR3nt: TGTGCCAGCAGTGAATATAGCAATAGCTCCTATAATTCACCCCTCCACTTT

v_gene: TRBV6-5
j_gene: TRBJ1-2
abundance: -
d_gene: -
CDR3aa: CASSLTSENYGYTF
CDR3nt: TGTGCCAGCAGTCTCACAAGTGAGAACTATGGCTACACCTTC

v_gene: TRBV4-1
j_gene: TRBJ1-4
abundance: -
d_gene: -
CDR3aa: CASSQDVADPNEKLFF
CDR3nt: TGCGCCAGCAGCCAAGATGTCGCCGATCCTAATGAAAAACTGTTTTTT

v_gene: TRBV6-6
j_gene: TRBJ1-5
abundance: -
d_gene: -
CDR3aa: CASSPRGNQPQHF
CDR3nt: TGTGCCAGCAGCCCGCGGGGCAATCAGCCCCAGCATTTT

v_gene: TRBV19
j_gene: TRBJ1-5
abundance: -
d_gene: -
CDR3aa: CASSRGGELSPQHF
CDR3nt: TGTGCCAGCAGTAGGGGGGGGGAATTAAGCCCCCAGCATTTT

v_gene: TRBV20-1
j_gene: TRBJ1-1
abundance: -
d_gene: TRBD1
CDR3aa: CSATPDREAFF
CDR3nt: TGCAGTGCTACCCCGGACAGGGAAGCTTTCTTT

v_gene: TRBV10-3
j_gene: TRBJ1-1
abundance: -
d_gene: -
CDR3aa: CAISEGVGEAFF
CDR3nt: TGTGCCATCAGTGAGGGAGTCGGTGAAGCTTTCTTT

v_gene: TRBV19
j_gene: TRBJ1-6
abundance: -
d_gene: TRBD1
CDR3aa: CASSDRGSSYNSPLHF
CDR3nt: TGTGCCAGTAGCGACAGGGGGAGCTCCTATAATTCACCCCTCCACTTT

v_gene: TRBV3-1/TRBV3-2
j_gene: TRBJ2-1
abundance: -
d_gene: TRBD1
CDR3aa: CASSQDSQGARFEYNEQFF
CDR3nt: TGTGCCAGCAGCCAAGATTCACAGGGGGCGCGATTCGAGTACAATGAGCAGTTCTTC

v_gene: TRBV4-1
j_gene: TRBJ2-2
abundance: -
d_gene: -
CDR3aa: CASSQEGVGAAGELFF
CDR3nt: TGCGCCAGCAGCCAAGAGGGGGTCGGGGCCGCCGGGGAGCTGTTTTTT

v_gene: TRBV15
j_gene: TRBJ1-1
abundance: -
d_gene: -
CDR3aa: CVTSRGSGGTEAFF
CDR3nt: TGTGTCACCAGCAGAGGATCGGGGGGCACTGAAGCTTTCTTT

v_gene: TRBV10-1
j_gene: TRBJ2-1
abundance: -
d_gene: -
CDR3aa: CASSLGLSSEQFF
CDR3nt: TGCGCCAGTAGCCTCGGACTTTCTAGTGAGCAGTTCTTC

v_gene: TRBV28
j_gene: TRBJ1-2
abundance: -
d_gene: -
CDR3aa: CASLSQGADYGYTF
CDR3nt: TGTGCCAGCCTGTCACAGGGTGCAGACTATGGCTACACCTTC

v_gene: TRBV24-1
j_gene: TRBJ1-2
abundance: -
d_gene: TRBD1
CDR3aa: CATSDSGQGSYGYTF
CDR3nt: TGTGCCACCAGTGATTCGGGACAGGGTTCGTATGGCTACACCTTC

v_gene: TRBV7-9
j_gene: TRBJ2-1
abundance: -
d_gene: -
CDR3aa: CASSLAPGGGEQFF
CDR3nt: TGTGCCAGCAGCTTAGCCCCCGGCGGGGGCGAGCAGTTCTTC

v_gene: TRBV9
j_gene: TRBJ1-4
abundance: -
d_gene: -
CDR3aa: CASSVEGEKLFF
CDR3nt: TGTGCCAGCAGCGTCGAGGGCGAAAAACTGTTTTTT

v_gene: TRBV5-8
j_gene: TRBJ1-6
abundance: few
d_gene: TRBD1
CDR3aa: CASSETGKNSPLHF
CDR3nt: TGTGCCAGCAGCGAGACAGGGAAGAATTCACCCCTCCACTTT

v_gene: TRBV5-5
j_gene: TRBJ1-5
abundance: -
d_gene: -
CDR3aa: CASSQNSNQPQHF
CDR3nt: TGTGCCAGCAGCCAGAATAGCAATCAGCCCCAGCATTTT

v_gene: TRBV30
j_gene: TRBJ1-1
abundance: -
d_gene: TRBD1
CDR3aa: CAWSYPRTGAEAFF
CDR3nt: TGTGCCTGGAGTTACCCTCGGACAGGTGCTGAAGCTTTCTTT

v_gene: TRBV6-5
j_gene: TRBJ1-2
abundance: -
d_gene: TRBD1
CDR3aa: CASGYRDSIDGYTF
CDR3nt: TGTGCCAGCGGGTACCGGGACAGCATCGATGGCTACACCTTC

v_gene: TRBV6-5
j_gene: TRBJ1-1
abundance: -
d_gene: -
CDR3aa: CASSKVRGTEAFF
CDR3nt: TGTGCCAGCAGCAAGGTGAGGGGCACTGAAGCTTTCTTT